The 16 T cell receptor beta chains below come from one sample, sequenced in a study of OX40 agonist ivuxolimab in advanced cancers. Assay: immunoSEQ multiplex PCR; the TCRdb copy retains only in-frame clones and omits some. The profile shows about 80,000 clones, around 92% of them singletons. The starting material was CD4+ or CD8+ T cells sorted from blood, obtained in a trial of the OX40 agonist ivuxolimab. Receptors were obtained from an adult with an advanced solid tumor such as melanoma, head and neck, liver or kidney cancer.

This sequence joins TRBV27 and TRBJ1-4, with 8 nucleotides matching TRBD1. From germline, CDR1 is MNHEY and CDR2 SMNVEV (reference sequence). V was clipped by 0 bases and J by 5 bases; unmatched bases: 2. The CDR3 covers 15 residues. The CDR3 bases are TGTGCCAGCAGTTTATCGTCAGGGGGCAATGAAAAACTGTTTTTT. Translation: CASSLSSGGNEKLFF.

This chain joins TRBV15 and TRBJ1-1; no clear D gene. This CDR3 has 13 residues. Trimming shortened V by 5 bases and J by 0 bases, and 7 bases separated the two germline ends. Per germline, CDR1 LNHNV and CDR2 YYDKDF (reference sequence). The CDR3 DNA reads TGTGCCACCAGCCCTAAGATGAACACTGAAGCTTTCTTT. Protein sequence: CATSPKMNTEAFF.

The chain has TRBV7-9 and TRBJ2-5; D tentatively fits TRBD1 or TRBD2 (5 bases each). V lost 1 base, J lost 4 bases, and 16 bases lay in between. The CDR3 spans 16 residues. Germline values: CDR1 SEHNR, CDR2 FQNEAQ (reference sequence). This chain's CDR3 is CASSLGLGERGETQYF. For the CDR3, the DNA is TGTGCCAGCAGCTTAGGATTGGGGGAACGCGGAGAGACCCAGTACTTC.

This clone turned up a few times. This chain joins TRBV11-1 and TRBJ2-7; D may match TRBD1 or TRBD2 (5 bases each). CDR1 and CDR2 (germline): SGHAT, FQDESV (reference sequence). The V and J ends lost 5 bases and 0 bases respectively, with 8 bases between them. CDR3 length: 13 residues. CDR3 sequence: CASSPGLSYEQYF. The CDR3, as DNA: TGTGCCAGCAGCCCGGGGCTCTCCTACGAGCAGTACTTC.

The chain uses TRBV16 and TRBJ1-1; D remains ambiguous. Germline V gene data show CDR1 as KGHSY and CDR2 as FQNENV. Deletions cut 4 bases from V and 10 bases from J, with 7 bases between. CDR3 size: 10 residues. The CDR3 bases are TGTGCCAGCAGCCGGCTGGGAGCTTTCTTT. Residues: CASSRLGAFF.

The rearrangement uses TRBV27 and TRBJ2-7, with D perhaps TRBD1 (6 bases). There are 13 residues in the CDR3. The V and J ends lost 6 bases and 1 base respectively, with 10 bases between them. The germline CDR1 and CDR2 sequences are MNHEY and SMNVEV (reference sequence). This CDR3 reads CASSHGQSYEQYF. The DNA of the CDR3 is TGTGCCAGCAGCCACGGACAGTCCTACGAGCAGTACTTC.

The chain has TRBV5-4 and TRBJ2-3; 7 bases fit TRBD1. CDR1 and CDR2 from the germline V gene are SGHNT and YYREEE (reference sequence). V lost 1 base and J lost 2; bases outside the gene matches: 4. The CDR3 covers 15 residues. The CDR3 region is CASSLTGATTDTQYF. Written as DNA, the CDR3 is TGTGCCAGCAGCTTGACAGGGGCTACCACAGATACGCAGTATTTT.

The table lists this clone with a few counts. Other nucleotide sequences in the sample specify the same CDR3. The V gene is TRBV19, the J gene TRBJ1-6; no reliable D call. The length of the CDR3 is 14 residues. Germline CDR1 is LNHDA and CDR2 is SQIVND (reference sequence). The germline V and J ends were trimmed by 3 bases and 7 bases, with 10 bases remaining between them. The CDR3 protein is CASSIEGGNSPLHF. The CDR3 nucleotides are TGTGCCAGTAGTATCGAGGGAGGCAATTCACCCCTCCACTTT.

The chain couples TRBV5-4 to TRBJ2-7; D remains ambiguous. V lost 4 bases and J lost 0, with 5 bases in between. The V gene's germline CDR1 is SGHNT and CDR2 YYREEE (reference sequence). The CDR3 loop spans 12 amino acids. The CDR3 here is CASSLSSYEQYF. The CDR3 DNA sequence: TGTGCCAGCAGCCTTAGCTCCTACGAGCAGTACTTC.

This rearrangement joins TRBV11-2 to TRBJ2-3, with D possibly matching TRBD1 (6 bases). From germline, CDR1 is SGHAT and CDR2 FQNNGV. The CDR3 loop spans 17 amino acids. V was shortened by 5 bases and J by 2 bases, with 20 bases between the two germline ends. The CDR3 reads CASSTWTEKELTDTQYF. The CDR3 coding sequence is TGTGCCAGCAGCACCTGGACAGAAAAAGAACTCACAGATACGCAGTATTTT.

This clone has just one count. The chain couples TRBV13 to TRBJ2-1; 15 bases line up with TRBD2. CDR1 is PRHDT, CDR2 FYEKMQ, per germline (reference sequence). Trimming at V came to 5 bases and at J to 8 bases, leaving 10 bases not matched to a gene. This CDR3 is 17 amino acids long. DNA for the CDR3: TGTGCCAGCAGCGGACGGACTAGCGGGGGGGCATGGTATGAGCAGTTCTTC. It codes for CASSGRTSGGAWYEQFF.

The chain has TRBV7-8 and TRBJ2-5; unclear D gene. The V and J ends lost 8 bases and 0 bases respectively, with 13 bases between them. This CDR3 spans 14 amino acids. CDR1 is SGHVS and CDR2 is FQNEAQ in the germline V gene. The CDR3 coding sequence is TGTGCCAGCCTTTCCACCCCGTACCAAGAGACCCAGTACTTC. Its translation: CASLSTPYQETQYF.

This clone came up once. Distinct nucleotide sequences in the sample also encode this CDR3. The chain employs TRBV27 and TRBJ2-7; 7 nucleotides align to TRBD2. Per the germline V gene, CDR1 is MNHEY and CDR2 is SMNVEV (reference sequence). Germline trimming cut 2 bases from V and 2 bases from J; bases unmatched to any gene: 3. The CDR3 contains 14 residues. As DNA, the CDR3 is TGTGCCAGCAGTTTAGGGGGGGAGGCCTACGAGCAGTACTTC. The encoded protein is CASSLGGEAYEQYF.

The chain couples TRBV10-3 to TRBJ2-7, with 10 bases that match TRBD2. Germline assignment: CDR1 ENHRY and CDR2 SYGVKD. V lost 0 bases, J lost 1 base, and 0 bases stayed unmatched. The CDR3 extends over 15 amino acids. The CDR3 sequence: CAISESSGGSYEQYF. CDR3 coding DNA: TGTGCCATCAGTGAGTCTAGCGGGGGGTCCTACGAGCAGTACTTC.

The V and J genes are TRBV27 and TRBJ2-1, with TRBD2 matching 9 bases. Germline CDR1 reads MNHEY; CDR2 reads SMNVEV (reference sequence). This CDR3 is built from 17 residues. Trimming at V came to 6 bases and at J to 2 bases, leaving 11 bases not matched to a gene. The CDR3 DNA reads TGTGCCAGCAGCCCCGGCGGACTAGCGTCAGCCTACAATGAGCAGTTCTTC. The encoded protein is CASSPGGLASAYNEQFF.

Of note for this clone: Additional DNA sequences in this sample encode the identical CDR3. This sequence joins TRBV18 and TRBJ2-7; no reliable D call. Trimming stripped 3 bases from V and 4 bases from J, with 7 bases between. The CDR3 consists of 12 residues. Germline V CDR1 and CDR2: KGHSH, LQKENI. CDR3 DNA sequence: TGTGCCAGCTCACCGCCTTCGTACGAGCAGTACTTC. Translation: CASSPPSYEQYF.